The present TCR beta chain was sequenced within a study of T cell responses to AZD1222 COVID-19 vaccine. TCRdb's table, derived via immunoSEQ multiplex PCR, lists solely in-frame clones and lacks some. The sample consists of 150,000 or so clones, 89% of them appearing once. A remark on this clone: Its antigen is undetermined.

CDR3 length: 15 residues. Unmatched junction bases numbered 14, after V lost 5 bases and J lost 11 bases. Looked up from germline, CDR1 is LNHDA and CDR2 is SQIVND (reference sequence). Study-wide findings and caveats: Increased Spike-specific TCR breadth and depth were observed after two AZD1222 doses. Most donors were white British and more were female, and clonal diversity was possibly underestimated. Repertoires were obtained only post-peak T cell response. Reportedly, nearly half of unique spike TCRs recognized epitopes outside B.1.351/B.1.1.7 mutations.

The V gene is TRBV19, the J gene TRBJ1-5; 8 positions agree with TRBD1. The sequencing used peripheral blood, collected on day 0 of AZD1222 vaccination. The receptor comes from an adult in good health. The CDR3 DNA follows: TGTGCCAGTAGTCCTAGTCCCGGGACAGGCCAGACCCAGCATTTT. It translates to CASSPSPGTGQTQHF. Variable domain in full (rest from reference TRBV19 and TRBJ1-5): DGGITQSPKYLFRKEGQNVTLSCEQNLNHDAMYWYRQDPGQGLRLIYYSQIVNDFQKGDIAEGYSVSREKKESFPLTVTSAQKNPTAFYLCASSPSPGTGQTQHFGDGTRLSIL.